This TCR beta chain was documented in a study of response to subunit inactivated influenza vaccine. This clonotype appeared many times. TCRdb called the RT-PCR reads again in MiXCR, with one record for every CDR3 protein. This sample carries around 200,000 distinct CDR3 sequences, 9.5% to 15% of them seen once, and the ten largest clones take about 29%. Trimming cost V 2 bases and J 4 bases, with 14 bases left between them. This CDR3 spans 15 amino acids. This same sample was also part of a study on T cells expressing NK-cell markers. As reported in that work: The TCR beta cDNA came from 5'RACE template switching with UMIs. A handful of donors showed these clonotypes also leading the CD3+CD56-NKG2C+ fraction.

The sequence was collected from a man between 50 and 59 years old who received an inactivated influenza vaccine. The chain uses TRBV12-3 or TRBV12-4 and TRBJ1-1, with D unresolved. The material was CD8+ T cells sorted from PBMCs, obtained about 13 days after vaccination. The CDR3 DNA reads TGTGCCAGCAGTTTAAGTGGCAGGTCGAGCACTGAAGCTTTCTTT. Amino acids: CASSLSGRSSTEAFF.